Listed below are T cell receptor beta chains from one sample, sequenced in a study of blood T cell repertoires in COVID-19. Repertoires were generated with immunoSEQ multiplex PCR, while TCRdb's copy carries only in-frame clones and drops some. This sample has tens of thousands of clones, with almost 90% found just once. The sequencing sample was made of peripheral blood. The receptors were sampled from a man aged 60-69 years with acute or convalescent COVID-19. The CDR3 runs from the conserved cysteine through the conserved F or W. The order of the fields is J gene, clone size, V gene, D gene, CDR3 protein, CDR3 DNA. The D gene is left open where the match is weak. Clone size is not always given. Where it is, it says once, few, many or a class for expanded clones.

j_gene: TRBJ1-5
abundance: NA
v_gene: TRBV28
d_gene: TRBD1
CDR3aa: CASSPRQGLSNQPQHF
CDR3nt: TGTGCCAGCAGTCCCCGACAGGGTTTGAGCAATCAGCCCCAGCATTTT

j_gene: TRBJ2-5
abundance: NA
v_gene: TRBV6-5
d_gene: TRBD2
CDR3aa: CASSYSRLAGWETQYF
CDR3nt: TGTGCCAGCAGTTACTCCAGACTAGCGGGCTGGGAGACCCAGTACTTC

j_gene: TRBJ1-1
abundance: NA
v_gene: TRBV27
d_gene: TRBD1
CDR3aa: CASSFRGTEAFF
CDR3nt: TGTGCCAGCAGTTTCAGGGGGACTGAAGCTTTCTTT

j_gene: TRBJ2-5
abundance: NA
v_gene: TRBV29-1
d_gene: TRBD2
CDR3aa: CSVFGLAGAETAQYF
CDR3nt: TGCAGCGTTTTCGGACTAGCGGGAGCAGAAACGGCCCAGTACTTC

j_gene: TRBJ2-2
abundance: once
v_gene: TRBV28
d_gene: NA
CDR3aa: CASSPVGVNTGELFF
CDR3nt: TGTGCCAGCAGTCCCGTAGGGGTCAACACCGGGGAGCTGTTTTTT

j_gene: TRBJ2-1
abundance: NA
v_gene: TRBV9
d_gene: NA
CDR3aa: CASSVVGVSNEQFF
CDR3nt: TGTGCCAGCAGCGTAGTTGGAGTCTCAAATGAGCAGTTCTTC

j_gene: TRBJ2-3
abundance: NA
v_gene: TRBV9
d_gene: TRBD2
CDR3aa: CASSVVSGSTDTQYF
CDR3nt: TGTGCCAGCAGCGTAGTTAGCGGGAGCACAGATACGCAGTATTTT

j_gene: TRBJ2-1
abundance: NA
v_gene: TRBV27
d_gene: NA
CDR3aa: CASSPSTGEVNNEQFF
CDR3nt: TGTGCCAGCAGCCCTTCAACAGGGGAGGTTAACAATGAGCAGTTCTTC

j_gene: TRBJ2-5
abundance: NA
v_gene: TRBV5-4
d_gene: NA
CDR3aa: CASRESGTGRETQYF
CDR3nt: TGTGCCAGCAGGGAGTCGGGTACAGGGCGCGAGACCCAGTACTTC

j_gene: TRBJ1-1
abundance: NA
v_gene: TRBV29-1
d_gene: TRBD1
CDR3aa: CSAKTGQGNTEAFF
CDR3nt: TGCAGCGCCAAAACGGGACAGGGGAACACTGAAGCTTTCTTT

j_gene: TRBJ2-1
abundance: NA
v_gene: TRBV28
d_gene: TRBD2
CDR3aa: CASSAPRGGRSYNEQFF
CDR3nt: TGTGCCAGCAGTGCACCCCGGGGCGGGAGGTCCTACAATGAGCAGTTCTTC

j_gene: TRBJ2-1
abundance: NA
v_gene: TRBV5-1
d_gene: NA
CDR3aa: CASSTDRLAEFF
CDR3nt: TGCGCCAGCAGCACAGACAGGTTAGCTGAGTTCTTC

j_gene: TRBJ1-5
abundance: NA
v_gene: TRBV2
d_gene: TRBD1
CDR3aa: CASSEAPTGEGQPQHF
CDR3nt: TGTGCCAGCAGTGAAGCACCGACAGGGGAGGGTCAGCCCCAGCATTTT

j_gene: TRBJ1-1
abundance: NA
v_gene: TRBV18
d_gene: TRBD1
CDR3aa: CASSLLSGTVDTEAFF
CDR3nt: TGTGCCAGCTCGCTCCTTTCCGGGACAGTGGACACTGAAGCTTTCTTT

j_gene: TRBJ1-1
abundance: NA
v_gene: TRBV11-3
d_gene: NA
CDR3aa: CASSLGRLRETEAFF
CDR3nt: TGTGCCAGCAGCTTAGGGAGGCTCCGGGAAACTGAAGCTTTCTTT

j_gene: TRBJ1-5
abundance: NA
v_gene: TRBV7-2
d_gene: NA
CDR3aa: CASSGASAANQPQHF
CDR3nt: TGTGCCAGCAGCGGAGCCTCAGCCGCCAATCAGCCCCAGCATTTT

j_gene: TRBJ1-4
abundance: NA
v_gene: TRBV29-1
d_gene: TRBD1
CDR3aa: CSVWDSSGEKLFF
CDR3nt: TGCAGCGTTTGGGACAGTTCGGGGGAAAAACTGTTTTTT

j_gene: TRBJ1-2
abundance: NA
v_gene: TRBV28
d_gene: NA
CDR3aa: CASTLLGGGDGYTF
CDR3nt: TGTGCCAGCACCCTCCTCGGGGGAGGGGATGGCTACACCTTC

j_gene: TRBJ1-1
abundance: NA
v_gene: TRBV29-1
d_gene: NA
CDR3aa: CSVRAGKKEAFF
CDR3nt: TGCAGCGTACGGGCGGGCAAAAAGGAAGCTTTCTTT

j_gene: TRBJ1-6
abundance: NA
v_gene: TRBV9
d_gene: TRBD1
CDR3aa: CASSGRDSRIYNSPLHF
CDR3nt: TGTGCCAGCAGCGGCCGGGACAGCCGGATTTATAATTCACCCCTCCACTTT

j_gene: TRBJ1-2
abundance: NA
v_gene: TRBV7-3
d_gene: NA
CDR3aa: CASSLGPANYGYTF
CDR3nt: TGTGCCAGCAGCTTGGGGCCTGCTAACTATGGCTACACCTTC

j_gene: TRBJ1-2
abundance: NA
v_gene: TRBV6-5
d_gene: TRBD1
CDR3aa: CASSWGQGSPDGYTF
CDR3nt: TGTGCCAGCAGTTGGGGACAGGGATCACCGGATGGCTACACCTTC

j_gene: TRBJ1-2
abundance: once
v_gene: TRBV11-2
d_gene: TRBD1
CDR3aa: CASSLSGQGYGYTF
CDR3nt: TGTGCCAGCAGCTTATCGGGACAGGGGTATGGCTACACCTTC

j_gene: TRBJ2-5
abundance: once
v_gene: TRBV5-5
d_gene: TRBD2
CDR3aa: CASSLAPGGPSGETQYF
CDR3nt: TGTGCCAGCAGCTTGGCGCCGGGAGGGCCCTCTGGAGAGACCCAGTACTTC

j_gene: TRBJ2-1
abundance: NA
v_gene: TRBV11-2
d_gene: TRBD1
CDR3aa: CASSPQGQGYDEQFF
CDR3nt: TGTGCCAGCAGCCCCCAGGGACAGGGGTACGATGAGCAGTTCTTC

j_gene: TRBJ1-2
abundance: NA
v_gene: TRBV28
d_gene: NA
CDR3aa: CASSFKEYGYTF
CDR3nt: TGTGCCAGCAGTTTTAAGGAGTATGGCTACACCTTC

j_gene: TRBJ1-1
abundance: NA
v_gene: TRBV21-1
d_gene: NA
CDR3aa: CASSKVGHTEAFF
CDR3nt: TGTGCCAGCAGCAAAGTGGGCCACACTGAAGCTTTCTTT

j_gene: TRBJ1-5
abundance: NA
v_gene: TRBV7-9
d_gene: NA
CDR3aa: CASSPWDTNQPQHF
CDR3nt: TGTGCCAGCAGCCCCTGGGACACCAATCAGCCCCAGCATTTT

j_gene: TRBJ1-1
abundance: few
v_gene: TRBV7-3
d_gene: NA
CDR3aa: CASSLSGGRGEAFF
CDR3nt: TGTGCCAGCAGCTTAAGCGGGGGGCGAGGTGAAGCTTTCTTT

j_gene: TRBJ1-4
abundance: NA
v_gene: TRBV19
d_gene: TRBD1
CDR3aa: CASSSRTGGMEKLFF
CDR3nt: TGTGCCAGTAGTTCCCGGACAGGGGGGATGGAAAAACTGTTTTTT